This entry lists 25 T cell receptor beta chains sequenced from one sample in a study of CD4 and CD8 cells across lung adenocarcinoma regions. TCRdb reprocessed the PCR reads with MiXCR, giving one entry per CDR3 protein. The sample records some 20,000 distinct CDR3 sequences, 54% being singletons. The sample consisted of CD8+ T cells from the center of a lung tumor. The receptors derive from a female donor with lung adenocarcinoma. The CD4 and CD8 labels of this study may be unreliable.

The chain couples TRBV11-2 to TRBJ2-4; D perhaps matches TRBD2 (6 bases). Trimming removed 5 bases from V and 3 bases from J, with 17 bases in between. This CDR3 has 16 residues. The germline gives CDR1 SGHAT, CDR2 FQNNGV. The CDR3 DNA sequence: TGTGCCAGCAGCCCCCATTGGGGAGGTGGCAAAAACATTCAGTACTTC. It yields the protein CASSPHWGGGKNIQYF.

This clonotype was recorded at least ten times. The J gene is TRBJ2-1, the V gene TRBV27; 7 bases are a match to TRBD1. Trimming at V came to 4 bases and at J to 9 bases, leaving 12 bases not matched to a gene. In germline, CDR1 is MNHEY, CDR2 SMNVEV (reference sequence). The CDR3 consists of 15 residues. Here the CDR3 reads CASSSPNKGASEQFF. CDR3 coding DNA: TGTGCCAGCAGTTCACCTAATAAGGGGGCGAGTGAGCAGTTCTTC.

By its share, this clonotype is medium-sized. The chain is built from TRBV27 and TRBJ2-5; 10 bases match TRBD2. The DNA end favors TRBJ2-7, so the J call may be wrong. Per the germline V gene, CDR1 is MNHEY and CDR2 is SMNVEV (reference sequence). The CDR3 length is 15 residues. The CDR3 DNA is TGTGCCAGCAGTTTAGTGGGTAGCGGGAGGTACGAGCAGTACTTC. Translation: CASSLVGSGRYEQYF.

V gene TRBV4-1 combines with J gene TRBJ2-6; possible D gene TRBD1, 5 bases. Trimming removed 5 bases from V and 0 bases from J, with 14 bases in between. CDR1 and CDR2 (germline): MGHRA, YSYEKL. The CDR3 extends over 17 amino acids. The CDR3 is CASSTTVDRSGANVLTF. The CDR3 DNA is TGCGCCAGCAGCACGACAGTTGATCGCTCTGGGGCCAACGTCCTGACTTTC.

This clonotype qualifies as large. The chain joins TRBV6-6 to TRBJ2-1, with a weak D call TRBD1 (5 bases). CDR1 is MNHNY and CDR2 is SVGAGI in the germline V gene (reference sequence). The CDR3 loop spans 15 amino acids. Trimming shortened V by 5 bases and J by 5 bases, and 16 bases separated the two germline ends. The CDR3 is CASSTRQRPNNEQFF. CDR3 bases: TGTGCCAGCAGTACGAGACAGAGACCAAACAATGAGCAGTTCTTC.

For this clonotype: An end of the junction does not agree with germline; a read error may underlie this. The CDR3 coding sequence is TGTGCCAGCGGCTTCGTGAGCGGGAACTTCGGGGATGAGCAGTTCTTC. Its translation: CASGFVSGNFGDEQFF. The chain recombines TRBV11-2 with TRBJ2-1; 7 nucleotides match TRBD2. The V gene's germline CDR1 is SGHAT and CDR2 FQNNGV. The CDR3 loop spans 16 amino acids.

The rearrangement links TRBV6-1 to TRBJ2-1, with D unresolved. V lost 5 bases, J lost 4 bases, and 9 bases lay in between. Germline V gene sequence: CDR1 MNHNS, CDR2 SASEGT. CDR3 length equals 13 residues. For the CDR3, the DNA is TGTGCCAGCAGTCCGGATCCGTACAATGAGCAGTTCTTC. Translation: CASSPDPYNEQFF.

This clonotype was found many times. The chain employs TRBV27 and TRBJ2-1, with D unresolved. The J call could be wrong; TRBJ2-7 is a better fit for the DNA end. CDR1 is MNHEY, CDR2 SMNVEV, per germline (reference sequence). The CDR3 has 14 residues. CDR3 nucleotides: TGTGCCAGCAGTTTAGGTTGGGCAGAGAACGAGCAGTACTTC. It is translated as CASSLGWAENEQYF.

The chain joins TRBV30 to TRBJ2-7; 8 bases map to TRBD1. CDR3 length: 16 amino acids. V shed 0 bases, J shed 3 bases, and the junction held 10 bases outside the gene matches. Germline loops: CDR1 GTSNPN, CDR2 SVGIG (reference sequence). The DNA of the CDR3 is TGTGCCTGGAGTGTACCCCGGACAGGGCTCAACTACGAGCAGTACTTC. It specifies CAWSVPRTGLNYEQYF.

This chain links TRBV6-1 with TRBJ2-3; D may correspond to TRBD1 or TRBD2 (7 bases each). The end of the DNA aligns better with TRBJ2-7, so the J call may be wrong. CDR3 length equals 15 residues. Germline values: CDR1 MNHNS, CDR2 SASEGT. The CDR3 reads CARGLGGGGTDTQYF. CDR3 sequence (DNA): TGTGCCAGGGGATTAGGGGGCGGGGGCACAGATACGCAGTACTTC.

This clonotype is classed as medium-sized. The J gene is TRBJ2-1, the V gene TRBV10-1, with 8 bases fitting TRBD2. CDR1 WNHNN and CDR2 SYGVQD come from the germline V gene (reference sequence). The CDR3 has 13 residues. With V trimmed by 8 bases and J by 8 bases, 8 bases remained unmatched. CDR3: CASSAGAGDEQFF. Here the CDR3 DNA reads TGCGCCAGCTCAGCGGGAGCCGGGGATGAGCAGTTCTTC.

The chain recombines TRBV30 with TRBJ2-2; TRBD1 matches at 8 bases. CDR3 length equals 16 residues. The V segment lost 0 bases and the J segment 4 bases; nucleotides outside the gene matches: 7. Germline-derived CDR1 and CDR2 are GTSNPN and SVGIG (reference sequence). CDR3 in amino acids: CAWSVVTGGRTGELFF. Written as DNA, the CDR3 is TGTGCCTGGAGTGTAGTAACAGGGGGACGCACCGGGGAGCTGTTTTTT.

The chain recombines TRBV15 with TRBJ2-5, with no clear D. Trimming cost V 8 bases and J 5 bases, with 9 bases left between them. This CDR3 spans 11 amino acids. The germline V gene encodes CDR1 LNHNV and CDR2 YYDKDF (reference sequence). The CDR3 region has the DNA TGTGCCACCGGCGTTCGGGAGACCCAGTACTTC. This sequence encodes CATGVRETQYF.

In its sample, this clonotype was seen many times. This rearrangement joins TRBV7-2 to TRBJ2-1; no firm D call. Germline CDR1 SGHTA, CDR2 FQGNSA. This CDR3 is built from 16 residues. V lost 1 base and J 0 bases, leaving 10 bases between the germline ends. The chain's CDR3 is CASSLVGGSSYNEQFF. The CDR3 coding sequence is TGTGCCAGCAGCTTAGTAGGCGGAAGCTCCTACAATGAGCAGTTCTTC.

The sample holds one count of this clonotype. J is TRBJ2-1 and V is TRBV5-4; D call uncertain. This CDR3 region has 16 residues. CDR1 is SGHNT and CDR2 is YYREEE in the germline V gene (reference sequence). V dropped 2 bases and J dropped 0 bases, with 12 bases sitting between them. The CDR3 sequence: CASSLGRRSSYNEQFF. The CDR3 DNA reads TGTGCCAGCAGCTTAGGGCGCCGGAGCTCCTACAATGAGCAGTTCTTC.

This clonotype has a count of ten or more. The genes are TRBV28 and TRBJ2-5, with D unresolved. The germline CDR1 and CDR2 sequences are MDHEN and SYDVKM. The CDR3 extends over 12 amino acids. V lost 3 bases, J lost 5 bases, and 7 bases lay in between. CDR3 loop: CASSFFVETQYF. As DNA, the CDR3 is TGTGCCAGCAGTTTTTTCGTCGAGACCCAGTACTTC.

About this clonotype: At one boundary the junction diverges from the germline segment, which might be a read error. The rearrangement links TRBV6-1 to TRBJ2-3, with D perhaps TRBD1 or TRBD2 (5 bases each). Germline V gene lookup returns CDR1 MNHNS and CDR2 SASEGT. The CDR3 is 15 amino acids. Here the CDR3 reads CASSEGRTSKDMQYF. Written as DNA, the CDR3 is TGTGCCAGCAGTGAGGGACGGACGAGCAAAGATATGCAGTATTTT.

Concerning this clonotype: The junction does not match germline at one end; this may be a read error. V and J are TRBV12-3 or TRBV12-4 and TRBJ2-5; tentative D call: TRBD2 (6 bases). The CDR3 loop spans 15 amino acids. The CDR3 bases are TGTGCCGGGGGGACTGGGGGTCGTGACCAAGAGACCCAGTATTTC. Protein sequence: CAGGTGGRDQETQYF.

This clonotype is judged medium-sized. This chain connects TRBV6-5 to TRBJ2-1, with 8 bases matching TRBD2. The CDR3 spans 14 residues. Germline V gives CDR1 MNHEY, CDR2 SVGAGI. V lost 4 bases to trimming and J lost 6 bases; unmatched junction nucleotides: 5. The CDR3 protein is CASSSGGLGNEQFF. The CDR3 nucleotides read TGTGCCAGCAGTTCGGGGGGGCTCGGCAATGAGCAGTTCTTC.

This rearrangement joins TRBV6-1 to TRBJ2-1, with 9 bases that match TRBD2. Per the germline V gene, CDR1 is MNHNS and CDR2 is SASEGT. The CDR3 loop spans 17 amino acids. V shed 8 bases, J shed 3 bases, and the junction held 14 bases outside the gene matches. In DNA form, the CDR3 reads TGTGCCAGCCAATCAGGTGGGGGCGGGAGGGTCTACAATGAGCAGTTCTTC. Amino acids: CASQSGGGGRVYNEQFF.

About this clonotype itself: The junction differs from germline at one of its ends, possibly a read error. The chain links TRBV4-1 to TRBJ2-3, with D possibly matching TRBD2 (5 bases). This CDR3 region has 15 residues. Germline-derived CDR1 and CDR2 are MGHRA and YSYEKL. The CDR3 region is CASSQALSSTDAQYF. In DNA, the CDR3 is TGCGCCAGCAGCCAAGCTCTCTCTAGCACAGACGCGCAGTACTTT.

J is TRBJ2-1 and V is TRBV6-1; D remains unclear. V lost 3 bases to trimming and J lost 0 bases, with 9 bases between them. The germline V gene encodes CDR1 MNHNS and CDR2 SASEGT. The CDR3 contains 15 residues. In DNA form, the CDR3 reads TGTGCCAGCAGTGATGGCGGCAGCTCCTACAATGAGCAGTTCTTC. Translated: CASSDGGSSYNEQFF.

The chain joins TRBV20-1 to TRBJ2-1; 10 bases are a match to TRBD2. This CDR3 is 16 amino acids long. V lost 3 bases, J lost 6 bases, and 11 bases stayed unmatched. CDR1 is DFQATT, CDR2 SNEGSKA, per germline (reference sequence). As DNA, the CDR3 is TGCAGTGCTAGTAAGAGGACTAGCGGCACCAGCAATGAGCAGTTCTTC. This translates into CSASKRTSGTSNEQFF.

The gene calls are TRBV6-1 and TRBJ2-5; D might be TRBD1 (8 bases). This CDR3 comprises 12 residues. Germline lookup yields CDR1 MNHNS and CDR2 SASEGT. The germline V and J ends were trimmed by 10 bases and 4 bases, with 13 bases remaining between them. Here the CDR3 reads CATNRGGETQYF. In DNA, the CDR3 is TGTGCCACCAACAGGGGGGGAGAGACCCAGTACTTC.

The chain couples TRBV27 to TRBJ2-4; D could derive from TRBD1 or TRBD2 (5 bases each). This CDR3 spans 14 amino acids. V was trimmed by 5 bases and J by 10 bases, leaving 18 bases between them. Germline V gene sequence: CDR1 MNHEY, CDR2 SMNVEV (reference sequence). The CDR3 loop reads CASSGTRATDIQYF. CDR3 DNA sequence: TGTGCCAGCAGTGGGACGAGAGCCACAGATATTCAGTACTTC.